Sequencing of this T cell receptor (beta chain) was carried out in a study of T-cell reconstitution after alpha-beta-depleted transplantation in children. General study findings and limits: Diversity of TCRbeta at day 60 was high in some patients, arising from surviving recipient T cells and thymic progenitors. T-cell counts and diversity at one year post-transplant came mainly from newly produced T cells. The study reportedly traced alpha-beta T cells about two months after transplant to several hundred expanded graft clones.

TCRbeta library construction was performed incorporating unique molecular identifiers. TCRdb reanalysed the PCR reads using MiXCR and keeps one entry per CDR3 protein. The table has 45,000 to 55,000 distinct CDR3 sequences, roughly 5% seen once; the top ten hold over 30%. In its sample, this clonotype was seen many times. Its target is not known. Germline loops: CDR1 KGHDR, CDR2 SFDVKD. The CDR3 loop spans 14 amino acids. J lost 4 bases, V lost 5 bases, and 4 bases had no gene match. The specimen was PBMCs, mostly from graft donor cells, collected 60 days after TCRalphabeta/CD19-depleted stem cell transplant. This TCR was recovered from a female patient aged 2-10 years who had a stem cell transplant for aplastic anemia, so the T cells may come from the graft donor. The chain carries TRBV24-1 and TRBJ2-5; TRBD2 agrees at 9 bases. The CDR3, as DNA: TGTGCCACCAGTGCCGGTAGCGGGAGAGAGACCCAGTACTTC. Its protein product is CATSAGSGRETQYF.